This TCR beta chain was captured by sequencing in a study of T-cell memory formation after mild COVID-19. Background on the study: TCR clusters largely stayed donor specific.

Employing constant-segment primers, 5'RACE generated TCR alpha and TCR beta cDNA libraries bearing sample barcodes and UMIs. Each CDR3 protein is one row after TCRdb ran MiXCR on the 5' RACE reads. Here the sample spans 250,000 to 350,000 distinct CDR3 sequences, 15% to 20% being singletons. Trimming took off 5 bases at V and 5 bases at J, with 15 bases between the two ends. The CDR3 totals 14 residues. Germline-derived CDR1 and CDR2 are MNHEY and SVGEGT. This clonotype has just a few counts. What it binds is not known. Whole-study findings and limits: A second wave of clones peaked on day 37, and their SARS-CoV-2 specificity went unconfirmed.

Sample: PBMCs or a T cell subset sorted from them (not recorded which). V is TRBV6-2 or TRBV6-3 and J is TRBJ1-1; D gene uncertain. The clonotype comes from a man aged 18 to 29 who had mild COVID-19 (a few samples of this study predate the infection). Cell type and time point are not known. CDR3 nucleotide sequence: TGTGCCAGCAGTAGAGGCCCGGGAGGGACTGAAGCTTTCTTT. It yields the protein CASSRGPGGTEAFF.